The clone carrying this TCR beta chain has ten or more counts. Active ophthalmopathy (CAS at least 3, NOSPECS at least 4), lasting under 3 months. It was on clinical symptoms, serum thyroxine, TRAb, thyroid ultrasound and orbital computed tomography that diagnosis relied. The source of the sample is a study of Graves' ophthalmopathy and Graves' hyperthyroidism. About the research overall: Ahead of any treatment, peripheral blood was obtained at the initial diagnosis.

Amplified material comprised TCR beta CDR3 regions derived from RNA transcripts. RT-PCR with HTBI primers came first, then second-round multiplex PCR. TCRdb reprocessed the multiplex PCR reads with MiXCR, giving one entry per CDR3 protein. The sample has approximately 700,000 distinct CDR3 sequences; roughly two fifths are singletons. The CDR3 spans 15 residues. Germline V gene lookup returns CDR1 SQVTM and CDR2 ANQGSEA. Trimming stripped 0 bases from V and 1 base from J, with 9 bases between. Source material: peripheral blood. The chain has TRBV29-1 and TRBJ2-2; tentative D call: TRBD2 (6 bases). This TCR was sampled from an adult man with Graves' ophthalmopathy. Written as DNA, the CDR3 is TGCAGCGTTGAAGATAGGCGGGAGAACACCGGGGAGCTGTTTTTT. Its translation: CSVEDRRENTGELFF.